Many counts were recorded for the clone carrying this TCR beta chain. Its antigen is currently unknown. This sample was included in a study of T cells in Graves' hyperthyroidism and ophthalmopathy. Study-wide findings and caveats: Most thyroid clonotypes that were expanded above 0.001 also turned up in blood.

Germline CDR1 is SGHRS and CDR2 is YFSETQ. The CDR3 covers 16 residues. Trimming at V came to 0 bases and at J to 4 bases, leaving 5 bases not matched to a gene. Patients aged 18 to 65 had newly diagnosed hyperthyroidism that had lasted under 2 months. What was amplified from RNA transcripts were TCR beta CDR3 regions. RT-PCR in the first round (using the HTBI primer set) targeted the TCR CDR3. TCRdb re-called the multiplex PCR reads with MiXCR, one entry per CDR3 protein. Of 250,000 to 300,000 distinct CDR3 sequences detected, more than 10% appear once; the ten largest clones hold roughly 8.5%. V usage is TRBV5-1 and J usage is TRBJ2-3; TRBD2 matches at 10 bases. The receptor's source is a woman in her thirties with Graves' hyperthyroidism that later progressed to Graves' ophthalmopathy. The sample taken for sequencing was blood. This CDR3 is CASSLEASGSPDTQYF. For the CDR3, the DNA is TGCGCCAGCAGCTTGGAGGCTAGCGGGAGCCCAGATACGCAGTATTTT.